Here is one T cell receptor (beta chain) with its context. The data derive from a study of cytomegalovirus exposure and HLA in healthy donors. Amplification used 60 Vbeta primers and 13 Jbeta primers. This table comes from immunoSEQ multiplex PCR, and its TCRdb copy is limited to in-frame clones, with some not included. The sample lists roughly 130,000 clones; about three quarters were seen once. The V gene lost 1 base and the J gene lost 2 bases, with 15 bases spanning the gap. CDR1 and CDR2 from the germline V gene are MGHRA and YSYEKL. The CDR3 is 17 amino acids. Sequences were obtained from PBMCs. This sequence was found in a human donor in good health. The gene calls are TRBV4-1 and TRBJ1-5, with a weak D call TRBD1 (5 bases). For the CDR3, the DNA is TGCGCCAGCAGCCAAGCATGGCAGGGTGGTGGCAATCAGCCCCAGCATTTT. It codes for CASSQAWQGGGNQPQHF.